One and the same sample provided the 18 T cell receptor beta chains below, sequenced in a study of blood T cell repertoires in COVID-19. Profiled with immunoSEQ multiplex PCR; TCRdb holds only in-frame clones, not every one. The sample consists of 52,000 or so clones, roughly 79% of them appearing once. Source material: peripheral blood. Every receptor here comes from a human donor in a cohort sampled during active COVID-19.

The rearrangement links TRBV7-3 to TRBJ2-4; perhaps TRBD1 as D (5 bases). Trimming removed 1 base at V and 4 bases at J, with 17 bases between. Germline CDR1 and CDR2: SGHTA and FQGTGA. The CDR3 contains 17 residues. The CDR3 region is CASSLRSGPDLKNIQYF. As DNA, the CDR3 is TGTGCCAGCAGCTTAAGGTCAGGGCCCGACCTTAAAAACATTCAGTACTTC. Looking up the rest from reference TRBV7-3 and TRBJ2-4 gives the full variable domain: GAGVSQTPSNKVTEKGKYVELRCDPISGHTALYWYRQSLGQGPEFLIYFQGTGAADDSGLPNDRFFAVRPEGSVSTLKIQRTERGDSAVYLCASSLRSGPDLKNIQYFGAGTRLSVL.

The chain recombines TRBV15 with TRBJ2-1; D is undetermined. Germline loops: CDR1 LNHNV, CDR2 YYDKDF (reference sequence). This CDR3 comprises 18 residues. Trimming stripped 1 base from V and 3 bases from J, with 19 bases between. The CDR3 DNA sequence: TGTGCCACCAGCAGAGTCCAAACCGGTCCCCCGTACTACAATGAGCAGTTCTTC. The encoded protein is CATSRVQTGPPYYNEQFF. Together with reference TRBV15 and TRBJ2-1, the CDR3 gives the full variable domain: DAMVIQNPRYQVTQFGKPVTLSCSQTLNHNVMYWYQQKSSQAPKLLFHYYDKDFNNEADTPDNFQSRRPNTSFCFLDIRSPGLGDTAMYLCATSRVQTGPPYYNEQFFGPGTRLTVL.

CDR3 coding DNA: TGTGCCAGCATCGGACGGGATGGAAACACCATATATTTT. It translates to CASIGRDGNTIYF. The chain employs TRBV2 and TRBJ1-3; D is uncertain. This CDR3 region has 13 residues. The germline V gene has CDR1 SNHLY and CDR2 FYNNEI. The ends were cut back, 7 bases at V and 3 bases at J, with 10 bases in the middle.

This chain links TRBV7-8 with TRBJ2-7; D is uncertain. Germline V CDR1 and CDR2: SGHVS, FQNEAQ. V gave up 2 bases and J gave up 7 bases, with 6 bases separating them. The CDR3 sequence is 11 residues long. The DNA for the CDR3 is TGTGCCAGCAGCTTATTAAAAGAGCAGTACTTC. Translation gives CASSLLKEQYF.

This sequence joins TRBV4-2 and TRBJ2-1; D unclear. The CDR3 length is 14 residues. CDR1 is LGHNA and CDR2 is YNFKEQ in the germline V gene. The V gene lost 0 bases and the J gene lost 3 bases, with 6 bases spanning the gap. The CDR3 protein is CASSQEYSYNEQFF. The CDR3 region has the DNA TGTGCCAGCAGCCAAGAGTACAGCTACAATGAGCAGTTCTTC.

The rearrangement joins TRBV29-1 to TRBJ2-3, with D maybe TRBD1 (5 bases). CDR3 length: 14 amino acids. Germline V gives CDR1 SQVTM, CDR2 ANQGSEA. V was cut by 4 bases and J by 2 bases, with 13 bases left in between. CDR3 sequence reads: CSVARGRVTDTQYF. In DNA form, the CDR3 reads TGCAGCGTTGCAAGGGGCCGGGTCACAGATACGCAGTATTTT.

The chain has TRBV4-3 and TRBJ2-7, with 8 positions matching TRBD1. Trimming cost V 2 bases and J 10 bases; bases outside gene matches: 13. CDR3 length: 15 residues. Looked up from germline, CDR1 is LGHNA and CDR2 is YSLEER. CDR3 in amino acids: CASSQTDRVPGKQYF. CDR3 coding DNA: TGCGCCAGCAGCCAAACGGACAGGGTTCCCGGAAAACAGTACTTC.

This chain uses TRBV4-2 with TRBJ1-2; D is perhaps TRBD1 (6 bases). This CDR3 spans 16 amino acids. V was trimmed by 4 bases and J by 7 bases, leaving 22 bases between them. Germline V gives CDR1 LGHNA, CDR2 YNFKEQ. The CDR3 sequence: CASSPLNQGQSVGYTF. CDR3 nucleotides: TGTGCCAGCAGCCCCCTAAACCAAGGACAGTCGGTTGGCTACACCTTC.

CDR3 region: CASSPLGNRVGYTF. Written as DNA, the CDR3 is TGTGCCAGCAGCCCACTCGGTAATCGGGTCGGCTACACCTTC. The chain combines TRBV7-3 with TRBJ1-2; D gene uncertain. The germline CDR1 and CDR2 sequences are SGHTA and FQGTGA. Trimming cost V 5 bases and J 8 bases, with 18 bases left between them. The CDR3 is made up of 14 amino acids.

The chain links TRBV3-1 (or the pseudogene TRBV3-2) to TRBJ2-3, with unresolved D. V lost 1 base and J lost 0, with 8 bases in between. The CDR3 runs 15 residues. Germline V CDR1 and CDR2: LGHDT, YNNKEL (reference sequence). The CDR3 region is CASSQAARSTDTQYF. The CDR3 DNA reads TGTGCCAGCAGCCAAGCCGCTAGAAGCACAGATACGCAGTATTTT.

The CDR3 sequence: CASSSPSGAYNEQFF. For the CDR3, the DNA is TGTGCCAGCAGCTCTCCTAGCGGGGCCTACAATGAGCAGTTCTTC. The genes are TRBV7-9 and TRBJ2-1; 9 positions match TRBD2. Trimming at V came to 4 bases and at J to 2 bases, leaving 3 bases not matched to a gene. The length of the CDR3 is 15 residues. From germline, CDR1 is SEHNR and CDR2 FQNEAQ (reference sequence). The whole variable domain, filled in from reference TRBV7-9 and TRBJ2-1, reads DTGVSQNPRHKITKRGQNVTFRCDPISEHNRLYWYRQTLGQGPEFLTYFQNEAQLEKSRLLSDRFSAERPKGSFSTLEIQRTEQGDSAMYLCASSSPSGAYNEQFFGPGTRLTVL.

The rearrangement links TRBV11-2 to TRBJ2-2, with D perhaps matching TRBD2 (6 bases). The length of the CDR3 is 15 residues. Per germline, CDR1 SGHAT and CDR2 FQNNGV. Between the trimmed V and J ends, which lost 6 bases and 4 bases, there was a span of 15 bases. CDR3 bases: TGTGCCAGCAGTTCTCGGGGGTCGGCCACCGGGGAGCTGTTTTTT. Its translation is CASSSRGSATGELFF. Full variable domain (remainder filled in from reference TRBV11-2 and TRBJ2-2): EAGVAQSPRYKIIEKRQSVAFWCNPISGHATLYWYQQILGQGPKLLIQFQNNGVVDDSQLPKDRFSAERLKGVDSTLKIQPAKLEDSAVYLCASSSRGSATGELFFGEGSRLTVL.

The CDR3 protein is CASSLLGQGAGANVLTF. The CDR3, as DNA: TGTGCCAGCAGTCTCCTAGGCCAGGGTGCTGGGGCCAACGTCCTGACTTTC. The V gene is TRBV6-6, the J gene TRBJ2-6; D might be TRBD1 (5 bases). V was trimmed by 5 bases and J by 2 bases, leaving 16 bases between them. Looked up from germline, CDR1 is MNHNY and CDR2 is SVGAGI (reference sequence). The CDR3 runs to 17 residues.

The J gene is TRBJ1-2, the V gene TRBV7-9; 12 nucleotides match TRBD1. V lost 4 bases and J lost 6; bases outside the gene matches: 15. The germline V gene encodes CDR1 SEHNR and CDR2 FQNEAQ (reference sequence). CDR3 length: 18 residues. Written as DNA, the CDR3 is TGTGCCAGCAGCTCAAAACTGACTATAGGGGACAGGGGGCATGGCTACACCTTC. Encoded protein: CASSSKLTIGDRGHGYTF.

The rearrangement joins TRBV3-1 (or the pseudogene TRBV3-2) to TRBJ2-3; 9 bases fit TRBD1. In germline, CDR1 is LGHDT, CDR2 YNNKEL (reference sequence). V shed 0 bases and J 14 bases; nucleotides not matched to a gene: 3. The CDR3 totals 12 residues. In DNA, the CDR3 is TGTGCCAGCAGCCAAGACGGGACAGGGTGGTATTTT. Translating it yields CASSQDGTGWYF.

V usage is TRBV6-5 and J usage is TRBJ2-7; weak D call: TRBD1 (6 bases). V was trimmed by 0 bases and J by 5 bases, leaving 8 bases between them. CDR1 and CDR2 (germline): MNHEY, SVGAGI. The CDR3 is made up of 13 amino acids. The CDR3 loop reads CASSYSAGDEQYF. The CDR3 coding sequence is TGTGCCAGCAGTTACTCGGCAGGGGACGAGCAGTACTTC.

The J gene is TRBJ2-7, the V gene TRBV4-3; 9 positions match TRBD1. The CDR3 is made up of 14 amino acids. CDR1 and CDR2 from the germline V gene are LGHNA and YSLEER. The V segment lost 6 bases and the J segment 5 bases; nucleotides outside the gene matches: 8. This CDR3 is CASSWRDRDHEQYF. The CDR3 DNA follows: TGCGCCAGCAGTTGGCGGGACAGGGACCACGAGCAGTACTTC.

The gene calls are TRBV7-9 and TRBJ1-1; D is ambiguous. Germline values: CDR1 SEHNR, CDR2 FQNEAQ (reference sequence). This CDR3 contains 11 residues. V was clipped by 1 base and J by 8 bases, with 5 bases between them. CDR3 DNA sequence: TGTGCCAGCAGCTTAGACTTCGAAGCTTTCTTT. Translation gives CASSLDFEAFF.